This T cell receptor beta chain was identified in a study of cytomegalovirus exposure and HLA in healthy donors. Overall study findings and caveats: According to the study, approximately 150 TCR beta chains were cytomegalovirus-associated. Near-uniform donor sequencing depth was presumed by presence/absence analyses.

With regard to this clone: Antigen specificity is unknown.

With 60 Vbeta and 13 Jbeta primers, the PCR was carried out. Clones were sequenced by immunoSEQ multiplex PCR, and TCRdb holds only the in-frame ones, with some missing. Found here are some 87,000 clones, more than 60% of them singletons; the top ten hold 7.3%. Material: PBMCs. The TCR comes from a man aged 45-60 years in good health and CMV-seropositive.

The CDR3 sequence: CASRLAGEGTDTQYF. CDR3 bases: TGTGCCAGCAGGTTAGCGGGGGAAGGCACAGATACGCAGTATTTT. The chain couples TRBV28 to TRBJ2-3, with 9 bases aligning to TRBD2. Germline CDR1 and CDR2: MDHEN and SYDVKM. CDR3 size: 15 residues. V dropped 6 bases and J dropped 1; count of bases not matched to a gene: 5.